Shown below are 21 T cell receptor beta chains from a single sample sequenced in a study of regulatory T cells in long-lasting Graves disease. To make TCR beta libraries, researchers used iRepertoire HTBI primers and Arm-PCR of CDR3 regions. TCRdb reprocessed the multiplex PCR reads via MiXCR and lists one record per CDR3 protein. The table lists approximately 400,000 distinct CDR3 sequences, under 15% of them singletons. Time point denoted: newly diagnosed GD, antithyroid drugs for less than 3 months. PBMCs were the source of the RNA used for TCR sequencing. These data are also associated with another study on T cells in Graves' hyperthyroidism and ophthalmopathy.

The sequenced sample was peripheral blood mononuclear cells (PBMCs), obtained at new diagnosis, from a patient treated with antithyroid drugs. The receptors were sampled from a woman younger than 45 with Graves disease.

This clonotype was observed many times. The V call is TRBV5-6, the J call TRBJ2-6; 8 nucleotides line up with TRBD1. Looked up from germline, CDR1 is SGHDT and CDR2 is YYEEEE. This CDR3 has 17 residues. J was trimmed by 0 bases and V by 0 bases; bases with no gene match: 2. The CDR3 DNA reads as TGTGCCAGCAGCTTGGGGACAGGGCCCTCTGGGGCCAACGTCCTGACTTTC. It translates to CASSLGTGPSGANVLTF.

This clonotype was counted a few times. The V call is TRBV6-1, the J call TRBJ1-1; 7 bases are a match to TRBD1. The CDR3 contains 14 residues. Losses at the gene ends were 7 bases for V and 1 base for J; bases not matched to a gene: 6. Germline CDR1 MNHNS, CDR2 SASEGT. CDR3 nucleotide sequence: TGTGCCAGCATTCACAGGGGTACGAACACTGAAGCTTTCTTT. Protein product: CASIHRGTNTEAFF.

This clonotype was observed many times. The junction and the germline gene differ at one end; a read error may be behind it. This sequence joins TRBV12-3 or TRBV12-4 and TRBJ2-3; 8 bases line up with TRBD2. CDR3 length equals 15 residues. The DNA of the CDR3 is TGTGCCAGCAGCTTAGACGGGAGGGGCACAGATACGCAGTATTTT. As protein: CASSLDGRGTDTQYF.

There are many counts of this clonotype. The V gene is TRBV3-1, the J gene TRBJ2-1; TRBD2 might be the D (6 bases). The CDR3 runs 13 residues. V was trimmed by 8 bases and J by 5 bases, leaving 13 bases between them. The germline V gene encodes CDR1 LGHDT and CDR2 YNNKEL (reference sequence). CDR3 bases: TGTGCCAGCCGGGGACTCCGAAACAATGAGCAGTTCTTC. It translates to CASRGLRNNEQFF.

This chain connects TRBV2 to TRBJ1-2, with 8 bases identical to TRBD1. CDR3 length: 15 amino acids. Trimming removed 4 bases from V and 1 base from J; junction bases left unmatched: 5. The germline CDR1 and CDR2 sequences are SNHLY and FYNNEI. The CDR3 DNA is TGTGCCAGCAGTGCCCACAGGGGGAGTAACTATGGCTACACCTTC. Its translation: CASSAHRGSNYGYTF.

The table lists this clonotype with many counts. The chain couples TRBV2 to TRBJ1-5, with D perhaps matching TRBD1 (5 bases). Trimming shortened V by 2 bases and J by 2 bases, and 10 bases separated the two germline ends. Germline V CDR1 and CDR2: SNHLY, FYNNEI. This CDR3 is built from 15 residues. The CDR3 sequence: CASSENVGGNQPQHF. The CDR3 DNA follows: TGTGCCAGCAGTGAAAATGTAGGGGGCAATCAGCCCCAGCATTTT.

V gene TRBV4-2 combines with J gene TRBJ2-1, with TRBD2 identical over 7 bases. V lost 2 bases and J lost 7; bases outside the gene matches: 17. The germline V gene encodes CDR1 LGHNA and CDR2 YNFKEQ. This CDR3 has 18 amino acids. The chain's CDR3 is CASSQNSEAGVTANEQFF. In DNA form, the CDR3 reads TGTGCCAGCAGCCAAAATAGCGAGGCGGGAGTAACCGCGAATGAGCAGTTCTTC.

The chain carries TRBV5-8 and TRBJ1-6; D gene unclear. Germline V gene data show CDR1 as SGHTS and CDR2 as YDEGEE. V lost 4 bases and J 5 bases, leaving 4 bases between the germline ends. The CDR3 runs to 12 residues. The CDR3: CASSNNNSPLHF. CDR3 bases: TGTGCCAGCAGCAATAATAATTCACCCCTCCACTTT.

This clonotype was recorded at least ten times. The V and J genes are TRBV2 and TRBJ1-1, with 11 positions matching TRBD1. Germline CDR1 SNHLY, CDR2 FYNNEI. This CDR3 region has 13 residues. With V trimmed by 8 bases and J by 5 bases, 4 bases remained unmatched. The CDR3 bases are TGTGCCAGCGGACAGGGGGCGCGGACTGAAGCTTTCTTT. Translating gives CASGQGARTEAFF.

This clonotype was counted between two and nine times. The genes are TRBV19 and TRBJ1-2, with unresolved D. Germline values: CDR1 LNHDA, CDR2 SQIVND (reference sequence). Trimming pared 4 bases from V and 3 bases from J, leaving 18 bases between. The CDR3 has 16 residues. DNA for the CDR3: TGTGCCAGTAGTACGCCGCTATTCAATCTCGACTATGGCTACACCTTC. Translating it yields CASSTPLFNLDYGYTF.

This clonotype was seen a handful of times. The chain employs TRBV28 and TRBJ1-2, with D possibly being TRBD1 (6 bases). The germline gives CDR1 MDHEN, CDR2 SYDVKM. Trimming shortened V by 8 bases and J by 2 bases, and 6 bases separated the two germline ends. The CDR3 has 11 residues. CDR3 DNA: TGTGCCAGCCAGGGGAACTATGGCTACACCTTC. It specifies CASQGNYGYTF.

Many counts were recorded for this clonotype. The V gene is TRBV7-3, the J gene TRBJ2-2, with D possibly matching TRBD1 (5 bases). The CDR3 is 15 residues long. Trimming shortened V by 1 base and J by 5 bases, and 11 bases separated the two germline ends. Germline V gene lookup returns CDR1 SGHTA and CDR2 FQGTGA. Here the CDR3 reads CASSLMQGGTGELFF. For the CDR3, the DNA is TGTGCCAGCAGCTTAATGCAGGGTGGGACCGGGGAGCTGTTTTTT.

This clonotype was seen at least ten times. The genes are TRBV7-2 and TRBJ2-3, with 9 bases lining up with TRBD2. V shed 0 bases, J shed 0 bases, and the junction held 7 bases outside the gene matches. There are 18 residues in the CDR3. Per the germline V gene, CDR1 is SGHTA and CDR2 is FQGNSA. The CDR3 spells CASSLARERGASTDTQYF. In DNA, the CDR3 is TGTGCCAGCAGCTTAGCTAGGGAGCGGGGGGCTAGCACAGATACGCAGTATTTT.

In regard to this clonotype: It is likely a read error, because the conserved phenylalanine at the end of the CDR3 is missing. The chain links TRBV3-1 to TRBJ2-3; TRBD2 might be the D (5 bases). Trimming shortened V by 4 bases and J by 4 bases, and 12 bases separated the two germline ends. The germline V gene encodes CDR1 LGHDT and CDR2 YNNKEL (reference sequence). This CDR3 is built from 14 residues. The CDR3, as DNA: TGTGCCAGCAGCCTATCGGCTAGCCCAGATACGCAGTATCTT. Its protein product is CASSLSASPDTQYL.

The sample holds a few counts of this clonotype. The chain recombines TRBV19 with TRBJ1-1, with a tentative D call TRBD1 (6 bases). The CDR3 loop spans 16 amino acids. The V gene's germline CDR1 is LNHDA and CDR2 SQIVND (reference sequence). The V end was cut by 6 bases, the J end by 6 bases, with 23 bases between. The CDR3 spells CASSRFRGIYGAEAFF. CDR3 nucleotide sequence: TGTGCCAGTAGCAGATTCAGGGGCATCTATGGGGCTGAAGCTTTCTTT.

This clonotype was detected a few times. V usage is TRBV7-9 and J usage is TRBJ2-3; 14 nucleotides agree with TRBD2. CDR3 size: 17 residues. CDR1 is SEHNR, CDR2 FQNEAQ, per germline (reference sequence). Trimming took 3 bases from V and 5 from J; bases not matched to a gene: 7. The CDR3 coding sequence is TGTGCCAGCAGCTTGACCGGGACTAGCGGGAGACGAGATACGCAGTATTTT. Translated, it gives CASSLTGTSGRRDTQYF.

This clonotype was seen many times. The chain couples TRBV5-1 to TRBJ2-7, with D perhaps matching TRBD1 (6 bases). The CDR3 has 13 residues. Trimming stripped 2 bases from V and 3 bases from J, with 9 bases between. Germline lookup yields CDR1 SGHRS and CDR2 YFSETQ. This chain's CDR3 is CASSLPQGYEQYF. The CDR3 region has the DNA TGCGCCAGCAGCTTACCACAGGGCTACGAGCAGTACTTC.

This clonotype was seen only a few times. The rearrangement uses TRBV7-9 and TRBJ2-3, with a possible D match to TRBD1 (6 bases). Germline CDR1 and CDR2: SEHNR and FQNEAQ (reference sequence). Trimming pared 5 bases from V and 1 base from J, leaving 16 bases between. The CDR3 covers 16 residues. The CDR3 protein is CASSHRDNLGTDTQYF. CDR3 coding DNA: TGTGCCAGCAGCCATCGGGACAACCTGGGCACAGATACGCAGTATTTT.

This clonotype was detected many times. The chain carries TRBV3-1 and TRBJ2-7; no definite D call. V was shortened by 4 bases and J by 5 bases, with 12 bases between the two germline ends. The germline CDR1 and CDR2 sequences are LGHDT and YNNKEL (reference sequence). This CDR3 is built from 13 residues. The CDR3 sequence: CASSPTAADEQYF. CDR3 nucleotides: TGTGCCAGCAGCCCGACCGCGGCAGACGAGCAGTACTTC.

As for this clonotype: A much bigger clone sits one base away, suggesting this may be a read error. This rearrangement joins TRBV29-1 to TRBJ2-1, with 10 bases lining up with TRBD2. Trimming removed 6 bases from V and 10 bases from J; junction bases left unmatched: 15. Germline V gene sequence: CDR1 SQVTM, CDR2 ANQGSEA. The CDR3 runs to 15 residues. For the CDR3, the DNA is TGCAGCGTCAAAGACAGTCCTAGCGGGAGCGACGAGCAGTTCTTC. Translated: CSVKDSPSGSDEQFF.

This clonotype has at least ten counts. V is TRBV12-3 or TRBV12-4 and J is TRBJ2-4; D gene unclear. The CDR3 spans 15 residues. Deletions cut 5 bases from V and 5 bases from J, with 16 bases between. CDR3 nucleotides: TGTGCCAGCAGTCCCAGACATGGAGATCAAAACATTCAGTACTTC. Translation gives CASSPRHGDQNIQYF.